A selection of T cell receptor beta chains follows, all from one sample in a study of shared clonotypes between healthy human individuals. Sequencing was performed with immunoSEQ multiplex PCR; in TCRdb, only in-frame clones are kept and a portion is missing. The sample has approximately 740,000 clones; about 92% are singletons. The source material was naive CD8+ T cells sorted from blood. The origin of the receptors is a young man in good health. CDR3s include the opening cysteine and the closing phenylalanine or tryptophan. A D gene is named only where the DNA matches it firmly. For some rows the clone size is stated as once, few or many, or as a class when expanded; others skip it.

TRBV12-5,TRBJ2-3,once,NA,CASGDPSGVRQYF,TGTGCTAGTGGTGACCCTTCGGGGGTTCGGCAGTATTTT
TRBV27,TRBJ2-7,NA,NA,CASGSLYEQYF,TGTGCCAGCGGGAGCCTGTACGAGCAGTACTTC
TRBV4-2,TRBJ2-1,NA,NA,CASSQDPIFGIHYNEQFF,TGTGCCAGCAGCCAAGATCCGATCTTTGGGATACATTACAATGAGCAGTTCTTC
TRBV4-3,TRBJ2-4,NA,TRBD1,CASSDYGTGGSIQYF,TGCGCCAGCAGCGACTACGGGACAGGGGGTAGCATTCAGTACTTC
TRBV7-6,TRBJ2-1,NA,NA,CASSQQGKVSYNEQFF,TGTGCCAGCAGCCAGCAGGGAAAGGTCTCCTACAATGAGCAGTTCTTC
TRBV7-6,TRBJ1-4,NA,TRBD1,CASSYNRGREKLFF,TGTGCCAGCAGCTACAACAGGGGGAGGGAAAAACTGTTTTTT
TRBV5-1,TRBJ2-7,NA,NA,CASSGEAYEQYF,TGCGCCAGCTCGGGGGAAGCATACGAGCAGTACTTC
TRBV9,TRBJ2-5,NA,NA,CASSVAGSEETQYF,TGTGCCAGCAGCGTAGCAGGGTCAGAAGAGACCCAGTACTTC
TRBV2,TRBJ2-6,NA,NA,CASSERARGANVLTF,TGTGCCAGCAGTGAACGGGCAAGGGGGGCCAACGTCCTGACTTTC
TRBV4-3,TRBJ2-1,NA,NA,CASSQGTGRTQLGEQFF,TGCGCCAGCAGCCAAGGCACAGGGAGAACACAATTGGGTGAGCAGTTCTTC
TRBV27,TRBJ2-3,NA,NA,CATSRGLGTDTQYF,TGTGCCACCTCCCGAGGTCTGGGCACAGATACGCAGTATTTT
TRBV9,TRBJ1-1,NA,NA,CASSPGDRREAFF,TGTGCCAGCAGCCCCGGGGACCGAAGAGAAGCTTTCTTT
TRBV14,TRBJ2-2,NA,NA,CASSQQQGGTGELFF,TGTGCCAGCAGCCAGCAACAGGGAGGGACCGGGGAGCTGTTTTTT
TRBV6-5,TRBJ2-1,NA,TRBD2,CASESSGSTYNEQFF,TGTGCCAGCGAATCTAGCGGCTCTACGTACAATGAGCAGTTCTTC
TRBV29-1,TRBJ1-1,NA,NA,CSVFGQSNTEAFF,TGCAGCGTTTTTGGACAGTCGAACACTGAAGCTTTCTTT
TRBV25-1,TRBJ2-7,NA,NA,CASSGVRTLGYEQYF,TGTGCCAGCAGTGGGGTTAGGACACTCGGCTACGAGCAGTACTTC
TRBV7-9,TRBJ2-3,NA,NA,CASSQPPTGISDTQYF,TGTGCCAGCAGCCAGCCCCCAACAGGTATTTCAGATACGCAGTATTTT
TRBV4-2,TRBJ2-7,NA,TRBD1,CASSQGGQTYEQYF,TGTGCCAGCAGCCAAGGGGGACAGACCTACGAGCAGTACTTC
TRBV19,TRBJ2-7,NA,NA,CATRASSYEQYF,TGTGCCACTAGGGCAAGCTCCTACGAGCAGTACTTC
TRBV7-9,TRBJ2-7,NA,NA,CASSFDWAGAHEQYF,TGTGCCAGCAGCTTCGATTGGGCAGGGGCTCACGAGCAGTACTTC
TRBV5-6,TRBJ2-7,NA,TRBD1,CASSRGTGIAYEQYF,TGTGCCAGCAGCCGCGGGACAGGGATAGCCTACGAGCAGTACTTC
TRBV10-2,TRBJ1-1,NA,NA,CASSETGIQGAHTEAFF,TGCGCCAGCAGTGAGACAGGAATTCAGGGCGCCCACACTGAAGCTTTCTTT
TRBV6-1,TRBJ1-2,once,TRBD1,CASSEASMGQGAIRNYGYTF,TGTGCCAGCAGTGAAGCGTCAATGGGACAGGGGGCGATAAGAAACTATGGCTACACCTTC
TRBV6-1,TRBJ2-7,NA,NA,CASSVRGPGAYEQYF,TGTGCCAGCAGTGTTCGGGGGCCGGGGGCCTACGAGCAGTACTTC
TRBV7-8,TRBJ2-3,NA,NA,CASSLVSPSGTDTQYF,TGTGCCAGCAGCTTAGTCTCGCCTAGCGGCACAGATACGCAGTATTTT
TRBV10-3,TRBJ2-1,NA,NA,CAISSQGAAVYNEQFF,TGTGCCATCAGTAGCCAGGGTGCAGCAGTCTACAATGAGCAGTTCTTC
TRBV7-6,TRBJ2-5,NA,TRBD2,CASSWTSGTQETQYF,TGTGCCAGCAGCTGGACTAGCGGAACACAAGAGACCCAGTACTTC
TRBV5-4,TRBJ2-3,NA,NA,CASSLVSTGTDTQYF,TGTGCCAGCAGCTTGGTCAGTACCGGCACAGATACGCAGTATTTT
TRBV7-9,TRBJ2-1,NA,TRBD1,CASSSGQHNEQFF,TGTGCCAGCAGCTCGGGACAGCACAATGAGCAGTTCTTC
TRBV7-9,TRBJ2-2,few,NA,CASSPRQPDTGELFF,TGTGCCAGCAGCCCGAGGCAACCTGACACCGGGGAGCTGTTTTTT
TRBV5-1,TRBJ2-2,NA,NA,CASSLGLAWTGELFF,TGCGCCAGCAGCTTGGGGTTAGCGTGGACCGGGGAGCTGTTTTTT
TRBV5-4,TRBJ2-1,NA,TRBD2,CASSPAGGGYNEQFF,TGTGCCAGCAGCCCAGCGGGAGGAGGGTACAATGAGCAGTTCTTC
TRBV29-1,TRBJ1-1,once,NA,CSAPEMNTEAFF,TGCAGCGCCCCTGAGATGAACACTGAAGCTTTCTTT
TRBV4-1,TRBJ2-7,NA,TRBD2,CASSQAASGLDEQYF,TGCGCCAGCAGCCAGGCTGCTAGCGGGCTGGACGAGCAGTACTTC
TRBV6-1,TRBJ2-5,NA,NA,CASSETAEETQYF,TGTGCCAGCAGTGAGACAGCTGAAGAGACCCAGTACTTC
TRBV30,TRBJ2-5,NA,NA,CAWSAGGSSQETQYF,TGTGCCTGGAGTGCAGGGGGGAGCTCCCAAGAGACCCAGTACTTC
TRBV29-1,TRBJ2-7,NA,NA,CSVVPGSSYEQYF,TGCAGCGTTGTCCCAGGGAGCTCCTACGAGCAGTACTTC
TRBV5-4,TRBJ2-5,NA,NA,CATSDLESETQYF,TGTGCCACCTCGGACCTTGAGTCAGAGACCCAGTACTTC
TRBV10-3,TRBJ1-5,NA,NA,CAISESTGSNQPQHF,TGTGCCATCAGTGAGTCGACGGGTAGCAATCAGCCCCAGCATTTT
TRBV29-1,TRBJ2-7,NA,TRBD1,CSVRPPTTGARSYEQYF,TGCAGCGTTCGCCCCCCAACGACAGGGGCGCGATCCTACGAGCAGTACTTC
TRBV19,TRBJ2-1,NA,TRBD2,CASSIRGLANEFRSYNEQFF,TGTGCCAGTAGTATCCGAGGACTAGCGAATGAGTTCCGCTCCTACAATGAGCAGTTCTTC
TRBV7-9,TRBJ2-1,NA,NA,CASSFGDNEQFF,TGTGCCAGCAGCTTTGGGGACAATGAGCAGTTCTTC
TRBV14,TRBJ1-1,once,NA,CASSQGARNTEAFF,TGTGCCAGCAGCCAGGGGGCAAGGAACACTGAAGCTTTCTTT
TRBV15,TRBJ2-2,NA,TRBD1,CATSRARGPGELFF,TGTGCCACCAGCAGAGCGAGGGGGCCCGGGGAGCTGTTTTTT
TRBV6-6,TRBJ2-7,NA,NA,CASSSLLEQYF,TGTGCCAGCAGTTCCCTATTAGAGCAGTACTTC
TRBV7-9,TRBJ2-4,NA,TRBD1,CASSLEKQGKNIQYF,TGTGCCAGCAGTTTAGAGAAACAGGGGAAAAACATTCAGTACTTC
TRBV11-2,TRBJ2-2,NA,NA,CASSLVAAERSGELFF,TGTGCCAGCAGCTTAGTGGCAGCGGAGCGGTCCGGGGAGCTGTTTTTT
TRBV28,TRBJ1-1,NA,NA,CASSVGLNTEAFF,TGTGCCAGCAGTGTCGGGCTGAACACTGAAGCTTTCTTT
TRBV27,TRBJ2-1,NA,NA,CASSFSSGNEQFF,TGTGCCAGCAGTTTCTCCTCGGGGAACGAGCAGTTCTTC
TRBV27,TRBJ1-1,NA,NA,CASSLDRGNTEAFF,TGTGCCAGCAGCCTGGACAGAGGTAACACTGAAGCTTTCTTT
TRBV6-1,TRBJ2-1,NA,NA,CASSEEEGLASSYNEQFF,TGTGCCAGCAGTGAAGAGGAGGGACTTGCGAGCTCCTACAATGAGCAGTTCTTC
TRBV7-6,TRBJ1-5,NA,NA,CASSLAAGGSQPQHF,TGTGCCAGCAGCTTAGCGGCGGGGGGAAGTCAGCCCCAGCATTTT
TRBV5-5,TRBJ2-6,NA,NA,CASQVLSRTKSGQRPDF,TGTGCCAGCCAGGTGCTTTCTCGCACAAAGTCGGGCCAACGTCCTGACTTC
TRBV5-1,TRBJ1-4,NA,NA,CASSRRGSTNEKLFF,TGCGCCAGCAGCCGGCGAGGTTCAACTAATGAAAAACTGTTTTTT
TRBV5-5,TRBJ2-7,NA,NA,CASSLPPADNSYEQYF,TGTGCCAGCAGCTTGCCTCCTGCAGATAACTCCTACGAGCAGTACTTC
TRBV5-1,TRBJ1-1,NA,TRBD1,CARDKDRVGTEAFF,TGCGCCAGGGACAAGGACAGGGTTGGAACTGAAGCTTTCTTT
TRBV7-9,TRBJ2-1,few,TRBD2,CASSSAGLAGDVQFF,TGTGCCAGCAGCTCCGCCGGACTAGCGGGAGATGTGCAGTTCTTC
TRBV5-4,TRBJ1-1,NA,NA,CASSFGPGDTEAFF,NA
TRBV18,TRBJ2-7,NA,TRBD2,CASSPPTSGRYYEQYF,TGTGCCAGCTCACCACCTACTAGCGGGAGATACTACGAGCAGTACTTC
TRBV28,TRBJ1-1,NA,NA,CASSIQIKNTEAFF,TGTGCCAGCAGCATTCAGATTAAGAACACTGAAGCTTTCTTT